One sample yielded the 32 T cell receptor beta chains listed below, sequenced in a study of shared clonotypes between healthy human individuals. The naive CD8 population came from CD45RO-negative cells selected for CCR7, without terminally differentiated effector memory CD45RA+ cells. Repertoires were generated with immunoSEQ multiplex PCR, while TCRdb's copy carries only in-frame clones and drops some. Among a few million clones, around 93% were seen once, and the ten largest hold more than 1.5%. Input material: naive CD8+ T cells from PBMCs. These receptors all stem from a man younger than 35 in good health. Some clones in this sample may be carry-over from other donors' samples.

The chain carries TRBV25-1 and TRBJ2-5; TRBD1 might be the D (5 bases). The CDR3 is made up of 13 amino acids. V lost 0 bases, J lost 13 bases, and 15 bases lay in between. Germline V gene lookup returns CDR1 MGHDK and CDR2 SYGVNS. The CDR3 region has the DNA TGTGCCAGCAGTGAATACGGTCGGCAGGGTCTGTACTTC. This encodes CASSEYGRQGLYF.

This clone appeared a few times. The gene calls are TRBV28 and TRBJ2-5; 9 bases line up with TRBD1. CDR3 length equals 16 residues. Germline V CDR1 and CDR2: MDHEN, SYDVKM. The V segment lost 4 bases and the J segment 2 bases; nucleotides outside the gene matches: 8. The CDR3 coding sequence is TGTGCCAGCAGTTATGTATCCGGACAGGGGCAAGAGACCCAGTACTTC. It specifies CASSYVSGQGQETQYF.

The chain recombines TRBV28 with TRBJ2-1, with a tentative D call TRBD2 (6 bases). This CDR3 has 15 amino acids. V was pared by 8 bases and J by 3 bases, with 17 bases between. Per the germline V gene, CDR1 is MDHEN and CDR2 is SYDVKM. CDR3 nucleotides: TGTGCCAGCCAGCTTATAGGCGGGATCTACAATGAGCAGTTCTTC. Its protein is CASQLIGGIYNEQFF.

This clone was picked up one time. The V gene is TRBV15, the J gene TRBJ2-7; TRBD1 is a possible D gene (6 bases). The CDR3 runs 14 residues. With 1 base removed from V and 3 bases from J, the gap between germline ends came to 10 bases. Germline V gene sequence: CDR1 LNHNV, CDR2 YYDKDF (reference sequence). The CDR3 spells CATSRGQGLYEQYF. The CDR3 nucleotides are TGTGCCACCAGCAGAGGTCAGGGGCTCTACGAGCAGTACTTC.

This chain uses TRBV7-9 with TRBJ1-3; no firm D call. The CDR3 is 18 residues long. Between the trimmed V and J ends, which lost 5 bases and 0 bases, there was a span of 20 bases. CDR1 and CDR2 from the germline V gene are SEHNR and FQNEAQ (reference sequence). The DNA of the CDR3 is TGTGCCAGCAGCATAACCGTCGGGGTAGCAGTCTCTGGAAACACCATATATTTT. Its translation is CASSITVGVAVSGNTIYF.

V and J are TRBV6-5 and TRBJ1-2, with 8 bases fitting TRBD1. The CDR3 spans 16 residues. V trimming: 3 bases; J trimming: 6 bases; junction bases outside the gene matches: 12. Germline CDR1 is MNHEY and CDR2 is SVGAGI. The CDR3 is CASSYTDSDRENGYTF. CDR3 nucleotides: TGTGCCAGCAGTTATACAGATTCGGACAGGGAAAATGGCTACACCTTC.

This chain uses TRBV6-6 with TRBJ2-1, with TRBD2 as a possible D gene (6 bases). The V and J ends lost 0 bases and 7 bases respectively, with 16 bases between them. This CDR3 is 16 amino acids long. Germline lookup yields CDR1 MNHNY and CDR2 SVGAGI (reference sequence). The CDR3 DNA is TGTGCCAGCAGTTACTCGGGGGGAGCAGTGGGTAATGAGCAGTTCTTC. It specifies CASSYSGGAVGNEQFF.

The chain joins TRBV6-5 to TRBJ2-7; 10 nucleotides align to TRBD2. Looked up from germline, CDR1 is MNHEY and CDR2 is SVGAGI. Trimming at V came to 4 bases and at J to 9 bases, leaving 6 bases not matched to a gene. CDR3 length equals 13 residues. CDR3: CASSSLAGERQYF. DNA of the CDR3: TGTGCCAGCAGTTCCCTAGCGGGGGAACGGCAGTACTTC.

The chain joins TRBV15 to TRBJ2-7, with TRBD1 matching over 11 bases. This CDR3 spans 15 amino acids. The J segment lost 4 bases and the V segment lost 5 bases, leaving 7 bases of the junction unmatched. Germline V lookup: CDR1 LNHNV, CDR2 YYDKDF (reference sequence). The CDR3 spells CATSDPGDRGYEQYF. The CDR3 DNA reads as TGTGCCACCAGCGACCCCGGGGACAGGGGGTACGAGCAGTACTTC. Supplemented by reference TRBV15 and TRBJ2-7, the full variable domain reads DAMVIQNPRYQVTQFGKPVTLSCSQTLNHNVMYWYQQKSSQAPKLLFHYYDKDFNNEADTPDNFQSRRPNTSFCFLDIRSPGLGDTAMYLCATSDPGDRGYEQYFGPGTRLTVT.

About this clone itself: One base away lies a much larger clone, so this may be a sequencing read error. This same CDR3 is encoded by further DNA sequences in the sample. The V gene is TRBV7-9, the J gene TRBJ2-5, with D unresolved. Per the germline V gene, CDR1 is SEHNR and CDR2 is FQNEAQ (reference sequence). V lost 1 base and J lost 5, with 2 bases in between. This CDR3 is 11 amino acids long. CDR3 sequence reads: CASSLVETQYF. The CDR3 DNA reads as TGTGCCAGCAGCTTAGTGGAGACCCAGTACTTC.

This CDR3 reads CASSSGETVSSYNEQFF. CDR3 in DNA: TGTGCCAGCAGCTCCGGAGAGACGGTGAGCTCCTACAATGAGCAGTTCTTC. V and J are TRBV7-9 and TRBJ2-1; unclear D gene. The CDR3 contains 17 residues. Germline V gene lookup returns CDR1 SEHNR and CDR2 FQNEAQ (reference sequence). V dropped 4 bases and J dropped 0 bases, with 16 bases sitting between them.

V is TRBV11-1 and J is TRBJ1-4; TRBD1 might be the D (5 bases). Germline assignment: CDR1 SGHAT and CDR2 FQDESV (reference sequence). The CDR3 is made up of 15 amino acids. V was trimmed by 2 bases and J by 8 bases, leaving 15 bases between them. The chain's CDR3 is CASSLSDGGEEKLFF. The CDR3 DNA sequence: TGTGCCAGCAGCTTATCCGACGGGGGAGAGGAAAAACTGTTTTTT.

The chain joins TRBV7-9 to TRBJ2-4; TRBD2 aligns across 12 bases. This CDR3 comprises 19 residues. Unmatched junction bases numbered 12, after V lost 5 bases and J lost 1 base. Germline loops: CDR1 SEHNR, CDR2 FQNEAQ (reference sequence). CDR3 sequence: CASSPPLAGGPFAKNIQYF. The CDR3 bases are TGTGCCAGCAGCCCCCCCCTAGCGGGAGGGCCATTCGCCAAAAACATTCAGTACTTC.

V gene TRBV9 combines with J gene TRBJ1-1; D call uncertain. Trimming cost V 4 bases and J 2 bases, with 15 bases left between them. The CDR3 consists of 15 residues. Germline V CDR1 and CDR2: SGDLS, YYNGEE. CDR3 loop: CASSPIGGLNTEAFF. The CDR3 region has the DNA TGTGCCAGCAGCCCCATCGGAGGGCTTAACACTGAAGCTTTCTTT.

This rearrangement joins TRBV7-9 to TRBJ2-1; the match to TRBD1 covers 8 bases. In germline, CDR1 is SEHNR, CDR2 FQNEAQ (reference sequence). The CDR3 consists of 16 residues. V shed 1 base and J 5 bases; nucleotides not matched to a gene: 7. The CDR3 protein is CASSLGSDRVHNEQFF. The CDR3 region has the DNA TGTGCCAGCAGCTTAGGCTCGGACAGGGTTCACAATGAGCAGTTCTTC. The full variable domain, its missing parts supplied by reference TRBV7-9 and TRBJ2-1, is DTGVSQNPRHKITKRGQNVTFRCDPISEHNRLYWYRQTLGQGPEFLTYFQNEAQLEKSRLLSDRFSAERPKGSFSTLEIQRTEQGDSAMYLCASSLGSDRVHNEQFFGPGTRLTVL.

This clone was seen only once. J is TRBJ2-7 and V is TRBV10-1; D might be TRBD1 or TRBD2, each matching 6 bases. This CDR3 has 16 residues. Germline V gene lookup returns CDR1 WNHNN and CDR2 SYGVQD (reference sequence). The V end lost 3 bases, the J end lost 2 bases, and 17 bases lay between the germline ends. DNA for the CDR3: TGCGCCAGCAGTGAACAACGGGGGCCAGCCCCCTACGAGCAGTACTTC. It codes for CASSEQRGPAPYEQYF.

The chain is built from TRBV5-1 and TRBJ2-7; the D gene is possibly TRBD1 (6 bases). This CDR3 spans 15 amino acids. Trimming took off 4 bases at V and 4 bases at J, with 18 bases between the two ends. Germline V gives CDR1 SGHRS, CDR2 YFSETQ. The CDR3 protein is CASSPEGNRAYEQYF. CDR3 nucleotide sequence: TGCGCCAGCAGCCCCGAAGGGAACAGGGCTTACGAGCAGTACTTC.

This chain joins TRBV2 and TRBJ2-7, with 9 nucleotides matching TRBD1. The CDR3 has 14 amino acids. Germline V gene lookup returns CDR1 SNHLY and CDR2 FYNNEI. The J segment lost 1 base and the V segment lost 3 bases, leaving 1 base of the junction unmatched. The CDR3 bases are TGTGCCAGCAGTGAGGGACAGGGATCCTACGAGCAGTACTTC. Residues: CASSEGQGSYEQYF.

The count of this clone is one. This chain's CDR3 is CASSDPGLAGDTQYF. In DNA form, the CDR3 reads TGCGCCAGCAGCGATCCGGGACTAGCGGGAGATACGCAGTATTTT. The rearrangement joins TRBV10-1 to TRBJ2-3; 12 bases match TRBD2. V shed 6 bases and J 5 bases; nucleotides not matched to a gene: 6. The CDR3 is 15 residues long. The germline V gene encodes CDR1 WNHNN and CDR2 SYGVQD (reference sequence).

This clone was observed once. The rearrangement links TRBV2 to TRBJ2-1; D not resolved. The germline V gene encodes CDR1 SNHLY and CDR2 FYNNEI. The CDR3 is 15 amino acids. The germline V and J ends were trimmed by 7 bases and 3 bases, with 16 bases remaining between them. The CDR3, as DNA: TGTGCCAGCACAGTGTCCGGGCCCCACTACAATGAGCAGTTCTTC. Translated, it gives CASTVSGPHYNEQFF.

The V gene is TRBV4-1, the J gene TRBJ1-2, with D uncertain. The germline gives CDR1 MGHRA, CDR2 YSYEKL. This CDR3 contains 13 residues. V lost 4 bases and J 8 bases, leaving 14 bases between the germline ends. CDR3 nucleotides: TGCGCCAGCAGCCCAGGTTCTATGGTGGGCTACACCTTC. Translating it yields CASSPGSMVGYTF.

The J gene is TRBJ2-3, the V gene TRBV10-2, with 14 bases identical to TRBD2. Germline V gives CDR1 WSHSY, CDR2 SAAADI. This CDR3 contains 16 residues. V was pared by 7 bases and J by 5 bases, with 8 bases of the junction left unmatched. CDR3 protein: CASILSGLAGVDTQYF. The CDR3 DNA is TGCGCCAGCATCCTATCGGGACTAGCGGGAGTAGATACGCAGTATTTT.

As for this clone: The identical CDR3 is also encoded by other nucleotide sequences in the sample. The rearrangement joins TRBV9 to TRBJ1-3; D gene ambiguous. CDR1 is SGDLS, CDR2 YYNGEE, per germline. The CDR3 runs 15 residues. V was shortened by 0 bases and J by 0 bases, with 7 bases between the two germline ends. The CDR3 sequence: CASSVVGGSGNTIYF. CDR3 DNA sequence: TGTGCCAGCAGCGTAGTAGGCGGCTCTGGAAACACCATATATTTT.

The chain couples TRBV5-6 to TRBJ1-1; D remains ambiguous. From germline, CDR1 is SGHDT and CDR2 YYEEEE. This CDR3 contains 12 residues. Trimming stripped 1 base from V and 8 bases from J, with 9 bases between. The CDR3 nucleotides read TGTGCCAGCAGCTTGATAGGCAAAGAAGCTTTCTTT. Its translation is CASSLIGKEAFF.

Here the CDR3 reads CASSHMAAGGLSTGELFF. As DNA, the CDR3 is TGTGCCAGCAGCCACATGGCGGCGGGAGGGCTTTCGACCGGGGAGCTGTTTTTT. This chain connects TRBV7-9 to TRBJ2-2, with TRBD2 matching over 9 bases. This CDR3 comprises 18 residues. Germline assignment: CDR1 SEHNR and CDR2 FQNEAQ (reference sequence). The ends lost 5 bases at V and 5 bases at J; junction bases unmatched: 15.

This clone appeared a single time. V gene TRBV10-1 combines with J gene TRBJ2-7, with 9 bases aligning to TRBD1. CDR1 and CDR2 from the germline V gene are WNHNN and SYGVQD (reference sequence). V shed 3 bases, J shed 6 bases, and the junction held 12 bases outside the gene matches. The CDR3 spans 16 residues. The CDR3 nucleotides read TGCGCCAGCAGTGACTCGCCCGGGACAGGGCTTGGCGAGCAGTACTTC. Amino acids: CASSDSPGTGLGEQYF.

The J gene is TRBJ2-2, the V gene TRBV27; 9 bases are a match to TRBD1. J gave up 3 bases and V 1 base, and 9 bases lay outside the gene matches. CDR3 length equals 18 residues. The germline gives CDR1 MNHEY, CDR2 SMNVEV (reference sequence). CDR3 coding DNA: TGTGCCAGCAGTTTATTGGGTACAGGGGGCGTCGACACCGGGGAGCTGTTTTTT. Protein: CASSLLGTGGVDTGELFF.

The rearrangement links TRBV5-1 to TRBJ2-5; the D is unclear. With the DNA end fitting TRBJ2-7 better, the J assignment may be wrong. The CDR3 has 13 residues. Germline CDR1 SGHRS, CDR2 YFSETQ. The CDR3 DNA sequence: TGCGCCAGCAGCTCTGCCGGCTCCTACGAGCAGTACTTC. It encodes CASSSAGSYEQYF.

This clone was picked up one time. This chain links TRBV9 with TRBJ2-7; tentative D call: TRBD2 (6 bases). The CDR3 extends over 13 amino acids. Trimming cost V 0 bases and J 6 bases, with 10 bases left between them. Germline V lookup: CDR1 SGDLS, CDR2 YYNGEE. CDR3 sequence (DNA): TGTGCCAGCAGCGTAGGGACTACTCTCGAGCAGTACTTC. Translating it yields CASSVGTTLEQYF.

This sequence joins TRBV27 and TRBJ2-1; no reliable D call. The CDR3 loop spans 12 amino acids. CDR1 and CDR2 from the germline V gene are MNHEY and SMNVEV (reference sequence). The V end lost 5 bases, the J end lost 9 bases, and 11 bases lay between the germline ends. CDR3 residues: CASSLSQAEQFF. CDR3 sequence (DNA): TGTGCCAGCAGTCTCTCCCAGGCTGAGCAGTTCTTC.

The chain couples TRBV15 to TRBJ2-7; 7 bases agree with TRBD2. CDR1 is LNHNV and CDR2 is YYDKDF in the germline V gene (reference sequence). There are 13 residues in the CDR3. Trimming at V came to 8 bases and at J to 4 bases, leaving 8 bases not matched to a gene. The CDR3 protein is CATSAGLNYEQYF. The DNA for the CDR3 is TGTGCCACCTCAGCGGGACTTAATTACGAGCAGTACTTC. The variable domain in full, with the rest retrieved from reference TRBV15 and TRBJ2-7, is DAMVIQNPRYQVTQFGKPVTLSCSQTLNHNVMYWYQQKSSQAPKLLFHYYDKDFNNEADTPDNFQSRRPNTSFCFLDIRSPGLGDTAMYLCATSAGLNYEQYFGPGTRLTVT.

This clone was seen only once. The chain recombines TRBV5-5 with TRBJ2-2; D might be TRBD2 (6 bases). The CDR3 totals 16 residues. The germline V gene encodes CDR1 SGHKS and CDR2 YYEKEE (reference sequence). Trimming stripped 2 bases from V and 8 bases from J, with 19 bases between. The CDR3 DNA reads TGTGCCAGCAGCTTTTGGGGAGGCCCTATCTCTGGGGAGCTGTTTTTT. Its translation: CASSFWGGPISGELFF.